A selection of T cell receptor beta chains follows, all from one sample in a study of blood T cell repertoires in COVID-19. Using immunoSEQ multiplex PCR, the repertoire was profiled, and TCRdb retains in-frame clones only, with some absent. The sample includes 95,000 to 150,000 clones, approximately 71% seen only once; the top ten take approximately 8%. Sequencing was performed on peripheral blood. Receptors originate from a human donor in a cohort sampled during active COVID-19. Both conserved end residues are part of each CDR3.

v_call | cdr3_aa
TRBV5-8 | CASSLAGTRSYEQYF
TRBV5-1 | CASSLVQSYEQYF
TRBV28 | CASSSINRGLNEQYF
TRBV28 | CASSPGWPNTGELFF
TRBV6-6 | CASSSGQVRNGYTF
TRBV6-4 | CASSDSWSNYEQYF
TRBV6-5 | CASSSTGGGEQYF
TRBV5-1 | CASKGLAKTGELFF
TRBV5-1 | CASSLEREQYF
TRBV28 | CASSFGTGLVEQYF
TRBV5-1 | CASSWGLHYEQYF
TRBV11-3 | CASSRTPGLRAYEQYF
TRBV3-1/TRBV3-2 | CASSQEPGSGWGKLFF
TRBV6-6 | CASSSRRVDSPLHF
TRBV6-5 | CASSRTTGGYGYTF
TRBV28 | CASSLRFIGARGEQYF
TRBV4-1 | CASSQMAGTGFNEQYF
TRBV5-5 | CASTATGPTEAFF
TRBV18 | CASSESDITDYGYTF
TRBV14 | CASRLSGGSTEAFF
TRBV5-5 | CASSLEPSPKAHEQYF
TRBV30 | CAWSRPAGQGSQPQHF
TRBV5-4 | CASRSGASTGGPEAFF
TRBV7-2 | CASSPRVRTYYGYTF
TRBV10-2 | CASSPLAGGNYGYTF
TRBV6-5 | CASSTGSYEQYF
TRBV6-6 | CASSYVLRELFF
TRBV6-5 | CASSYLHRAGNTIYF
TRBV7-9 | CASASNGNMNTEAFF